Sequencing of this T cell receptor beta chain was carried out in a study of immune cell composition in non-small cell lung cancer. Study-level information: Histologic subtype was mainly adenocarcinoma or squamous cell carcinoma.

This CDR3 has 16 amino acids. Data came from immunoSEQ multiplex PCR; TCRdb stores just in-frame clones and leaves some out. This table has about 2,500 clones, 74% appearing once. On this clone: Its matching antigen is unknown.

Study findings and constraints: Approximately 73% of squamous and about 31% of adenocarcinoma cases had tumour-associated clones >0.5%. Shared sequences between tumour-reactive and dominant in vivo clones were not proven.

The receptor comes from a human donor with non-small cell lung cancer. Input material: lung tumor tissue. The chain recombines TRBV12-1 with TRBJ2-1; TRBD2, the D gene given by the table, was not confirmed from the DNA. TRBV12-1 is reported as a pseudogene. The CDR3 region is CASSFRYGGATDEQFF. DNA of the CDR3: TGTGCCAGCAGCTTTCGATACGGGGGGGCCACCGATGAGCAGTTCTTC.